The clone carrying this T cell receptor (beta chain) was detected many times. The sample originates from a study of response to subunit inactivated influenza vaccine. After removal of 4 bases from V and 2 bases from J, the junction contained 4 bases not matched to a gene. The CDR3 is 15 amino acids. Germline assignment: CDR1 MGHRA and CDR2 YSYEKL. MiXCR, run by TCRdb on the RT-PCR reads, gives a single entry per CDR3 protein. The data contain some 570,000 distinct CDR3 sequences, approximately 10% of them seen just once; the ten biggest clones take up about 11%. These same data were also listed under a study on T cells expressing NK-cell markers. From that report: UMI-tagged 5'RACE template switching yielded the TCR beta cDNA. Beta-chain profiling covered CD3+CD56+NKG2C+, CD3+CD56+NKG2C- and CD3+CD56-NKG2C+ sorted subsets. Sequencing covered eight donors, seven HCMV-seropositive and one seronegative. Each of 5 to 7 donors carried dominant NKG2C+ clonotypes accounting for roughly 1.0-7.5% of CD8+ T cells.

Sequenced material: PBMCs from blood, taken on the day of vaccination. The receptor comes from a man aged 50-59 years who received an inactivated influenza vaccine. This chain connects TRBV4-1 to TRBJ1-2; 10 nucleotides line up with TRBD1. The CDR3 DNA reads as TGCGCCAGCAGCCGAACGACAGGGGGCAACTATGGCTACACCTTC. It specifies CASSRTTGGNYGYTF.